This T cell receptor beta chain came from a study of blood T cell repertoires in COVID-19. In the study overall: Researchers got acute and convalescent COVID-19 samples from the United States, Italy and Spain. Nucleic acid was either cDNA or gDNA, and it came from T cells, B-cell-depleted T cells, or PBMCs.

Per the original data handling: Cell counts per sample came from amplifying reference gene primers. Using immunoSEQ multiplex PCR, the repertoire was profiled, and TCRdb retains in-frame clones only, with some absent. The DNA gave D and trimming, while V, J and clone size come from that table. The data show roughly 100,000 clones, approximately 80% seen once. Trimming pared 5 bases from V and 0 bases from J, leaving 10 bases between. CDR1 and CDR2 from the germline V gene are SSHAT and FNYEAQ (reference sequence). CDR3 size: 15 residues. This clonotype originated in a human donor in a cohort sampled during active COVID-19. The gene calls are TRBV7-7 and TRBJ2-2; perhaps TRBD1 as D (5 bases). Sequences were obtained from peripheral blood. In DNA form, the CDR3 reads TGTGCCAGCAGCCCCCCCAGGGCGAACACCGGGGAGCTGTTTTTT. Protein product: CASSPPRANTGELFF.